This is a list of T cell receptor beta chains from one sample in a study of control samples from healthy donors and cancer patients. Libraries were prepared by immunoSEQ multiplex PCR; TCRdb keeps only in-frame clonotypes and omits some of them. Here the sample spans 150,000 to 200,000 clones, about nine tenths being singletons. The specimen sequenced was blood. Receptor source: a woman in her 30s in good health. CDR3s include the opening cysteine and the closing phenylalanine or tryptophan. The D gene is left open where the match is weak. The listing skips clone size in some rows; elsewhere it reads once, few, many or a size class.

v_gene: TRBV7-2; abundance: -; d_gene: -; j_gene: TRBJ1-6; CDR3aa: CASSLPGTDSPLHF; CDR3nt: TGTGCCAGCAGCTTACCAGGTACCGATTCACCCCTCCACTTT
v_gene: TRBV6-2/TRBV6-3; abundance: few; d_gene: -; j_gene: TRBJ1-2; CDR3aa: CASSTSSDDSPYGYTF; CDR3nt: TGTGCCAGCAGTACGTCCTCCGACGACAGCCCCTATGGCTACACCTTC
v_gene: TRBV11-3; abundance: -; d_gene: -; j_gene: TRBJ2-1; CDR3aa: CASSFDRNEQFF; CDR3nt: TGTGCCAGCAGCTTTGACAGGAATGAGCAGTTCTTC
v_gene: TRBV4-2; abundance: -; d_gene: TRBD2; j_gene: TRBJ2-3; CDR3aa: CASSQEAGMGTDTQYF; CDR3nt: TGTGCCAGCAGCCAAGAAGCGGGGATGGGCACAGATACGCAGTATTTT
v_gene: TRBV6-2/TRBV6-3; abundance: -; d_gene: -; j_gene: TRBJ1-1; CDR3aa: CASSFQYTEAFF; CDR3nt: TGTGCCAGCAGTTTTCAGTACACTGAAGCTTTCTTT
v_gene: TRBV16; abundance: -; d_gene: -; j_gene: TRBJ1-5; CDR3aa: CASSQYISNQPQHF; CDR3nt: TGTGCCAGCAGCCAATATATCAGCAATCAGCCCCAGCATTTT
v_gene: TRBV19; abundance: -; d_gene: -; j_gene: TRBJ2-1; CDR3aa: CASSIGRGDNEQFF; CDR3nt: TGTGCCAGTAGTATCGGGAGAGGGGACAATGAGCAGTTCTTC
v_gene: TRBV4-3; abundance: -; d_gene: TRBD1; j_gene: TRBJ2-1; CDR3aa: CASSPGTGGNEQFF; CDR3nt: TGCGCCAGCAGCCCCGGGACAGGGGGCAATGAGCAGTTCTTC
v_gene: TRBV11-2; abundance: -; d_gene: TRBD1; j_gene: TRBJ1-4; CDR3aa: CASSLVQGGEKLFF; CDR3nt: TGTGCCAGCAGCTTAGTTCAGGGGGGTGAAAAACTGTTTTTT
v_gene: TRBV10-3; abundance: -; d_gene: -; j_gene: TRBJ1-6; CDR3aa: CATQGDNSPLHF; CDR3nt: TGTGCCACACAGGGAGATAATTCACCCCTCCACTTT
v_gene: TRBV7-6; abundance: once; d_gene: TRBD2; j_gene: TRBJ2-1; CDR3aa: CASSLSSGSIDEQFF; CDR3nt: TGTGCCAGCAGCCTCTCTAGCGGGAGTATAGATGAGCAGTTCTTC
v_gene: TRBV3-1/TRBV3-2; abundance: -; d_gene: TRBD2; j_gene: TRBJ2-3; CDR3aa: CASSQGLAGGTDTQYF; CDR3nt: TGTGCCAGCAGCCAGGGACTAGCGGGGGGCACAGATACGCAGTATTTT
v_gene: TRBV28; abundance: -; d_gene: TRBD1; j_gene: TRBJ1-6; CDR3aa: CASSPQGARNSPLHF; CDR3nt: TGTGCCAGCAGTCCGCAGGGGGCGCGTAATTCACCCCTCCACTTT
v_gene: TRBV24-1; abundance: -; d_gene: -; j_gene: TRBJ2-6; CDR3aa: CATSDRAAGANVLTF; CDR3nt: TGTGCCACCAGTGATAGGGCCGCCGGGGCCAACGTCCTGACTTTC
v_gene: TRBV7-9; abundance: -; d_gene: TRBD2; j_gene: TRBJ2-1; CDR3aa: CASSLAAGGQDEQFF; CDR3nt: TGTGCCAGCAGCTTAGCGGCGGGGGGGCAGGATGAGCAGTTCTTC
v_gene: TRBV6-5; abundance: -; d_gene: -; j_gene: TRBJ1-5; CDR3aa: CASSSGNQPQHF; CDR3nt: TGTGCCAGCAGTTCGGGGAATCAGCCCCAGCATTTT
v_gene: TRBV10-3; abundance: -; d_gene: TRBD2; j_gene: TRBJ2-1; CDR3aa: CAITASGGVNEQFF; CDR3nt: TGTGCCATCACTGCTAGCGGGGGGGTGAATGAGCAGTTCTTC
v_gene: TRBV6-5; abundance: -; d_gene: -; j_gene: TRBJ1-1; CDR3aa: CASSRTDTEAFF; CDR3nt: TGTGCCAGCAGCCGGACGGACACTGAAGCTTTCTTT
v_gene: TRBV28; abundance: -; d_gene: TRBD2; j_gene: TRBJ2-7; CDR3aa: CASSLGGRAYEQYF; CDR3nt: TGTGCCAGCAGTTTAGGCGGGAGGGCCTACGAGCAGTACTTC
v_gene: TRBV21-1; abundance: -; d_gene: -; j_gene: TRBJ2-5; CDR3aa: CASSKGGQETQYF; CDR3nt: TGTGCCAGCAGCAAAGGGGGCCAAGAGACCCAGTACTTC
v_gene: TRBV10-3; abundance: -; d_gene: -; j_gene: TRBJ1-5; CDR3aa: CAISESIGQYSNQPQHF; CDR3nt: TGTGCCATCAGTGAGTCGATTGGTCAGTATAGCAATCAGCCCCAGCATTTT
v_gene: TRBV29-1; abundance: -; d_gene: -; j_gene: TRBJ2-1; CDR3aa: CSVEVLRQANEQFF; CDR3nt: TGCAGCGTTGAAGTCCTAAGACAGGCCAATGAGCAGTTCTTC
v_gene: TRBV28; abundance: once; d_gene: TRBD1; j_gene: TRBJ1-1; CDR3aa: CASSLPDRGPTEAFF; CDR3nt: TGTGCCAGCAGTCTTCCGGACAGGGGACCCACTGAAGCTTTCTTT
v_gene: TRBV30; abundance: -; d_gene: TRBD2; j_gene: TRBJ2-1; CDR3aa: CAWSDGASGRNEQFF; CDR3nt: TGTGCCTGGAGTGACGGGGCTAGCGGGAGGAATGAGCAGTTCTTC
v_gene: TRBV25-1; abundance: once; d_gene: -; j_gene: TRBJ1-3; CDR3aa: CASSGRVGNTIYF; CDR3nt: TGTGCCAGCAGTGGAAGGGTGGGGAACACCATATATTTT
v_gene: TRBV19; abundance: -; d_gene: TRBD1; j_gene: TRBJ1-2; CDR3aa: CASSWEVGTGTYGYTF; CDR3nt: TGTGCCAGTAGTTGGGAAGTCGGGACAGGGACCTATGGCTACACCTTC
v_gene: TRBV5-6; abundance: -; d_gene: TRBD1; j_gene: TRBJ1-5; CDR3aa: CASSAGQGTHQPQHF; CDR3nt: TGTGCCAGCAGCGCCGGACAGGGGACTCATCAGCCCCAGCATTTT
v_gene: TRBV6-1; abundance: -; d_gene: -; j_gene: TRBJ1-2; CDR3aa: CASSEQVDYGYTF; CDR3nt: TGTGCCAGCAGTGAACAGGTAGACTATGGCTACACCTTC
v_gene: TRBV9; abundance: -; d_gene: -; j_gene: TRBJ2-1; CDR3aa: CASSVQGYNEQFF; CDR3nt: TGTGCCAGCAGCGTACAGGGATACAATGAGCAGTTCTTC
v_gene: TRBV12-3/TRBV12-4; abundance: -; d_gene: -; j_gene: TRBJ1-6; CDR3aa: CASSLRGNSPLHF; CDR3nt: TGTGCCAGCAGTTTAAGGGGTAATTCACCCCTCCACTTT
v_gene: TRBV7-9; abundance: -; d_gene: -; j_gene: TRBJ2-7; CDR3aa: CASSADSWGTYEQYF; CDR3nt: TGTGCCAGCAGCGCAGACAGTTGGGGGACCTACGAGCAGTACTTC
v_gene: TRBV7-9; abundance: -; d_gene: -; j_gene: TRBJ1-1; CDR3aa: CASSLADRNTEAFF; CDR3nt: TGTGCCAGCAGCTTAGCGGACAGGAACACTGAAGCTTTCTTT
v_gene: TRBV7-7; abundance: -; d_gene: TRBD1; j_gene: TRBJ1-4; CDR3aa: CASSPGGAGEKLFF; CDR3nt: TGTGCCAGCAGCCCAGGGGGCGCAGGTGAAAAACTGTTTTTT
v_gene: TRBV3-1/TRBV3-2; abundance: -; d_gene: -; j_gene: TRBJ1-2; CDR3aa: CASSQDTYGYGYTF; CDR3nt: TGTGCCAGCAGCCAAGATACTTATGGCTATGGCTACACCTTC
v_gene: TRBV5-6; abundance: once; d_gene: TRBD1; j_gene: TRBJ2-3; CDR3aa: CASRREDRGLTDTQYF; CDR3nt: TGTGCCAGCAGACGAGAAGACAGGGGCCTCACAGATACGCAGTATTTT
v_gene: TRBV6-2/TRBV6-3; abundance: -; d_gene: -; j_gene: TRBJ2-1; CDR3aa: CASSYSIQGYEQFF; CDR3nt: TGTGCCAGCAGTTACTCGATCCAGGGGTATGAGCAGTTCTTC
v_gene: TRBV7-2; abundance: -; d_gene: TRBD2; j_gene: TRBJ2-7; CDR3aa: CASSLAGGGTSYEQYF; CDR3nt: TGTGCCAGCAGCTTAGCAGGCGGGGGGACCTCCTACGAGCAGTACTTC
v_gene: TRBV19; abundance: -; d_gene: -; j_gene: TRBJ2-1; CDR3aa: CASSTRDAYNEQFF; CDR3nt: TGTGCCAGTAGCACCCGGGACGCCTACAATGAGCAGTTCTTC
v_gene: TRBV19; abundance: -; d_gene: -; j_gene: TRBJ2-2; CDR3aa: CASSSGMNTGELFF; CDR3nt: TGTGCCAGTAGTAGCGGGATGAACACCGGGGAGCTGTTTTTT
v_gene: TRBV28; abundance: -; d_gene: -; j_gene: TRBJ1-2; CDR3aa: CASSLVYRPYGYTF; CDR3nt: TGTGCCAGCAGTTTAGTGTATAGGCCCTATGGCTACACCTTC
v_gene: TRBV5-1; abundance: few; d_gene: TRBD1; j_gene: TRBJ1-4; CDR3aa: CASSLGDRGEKLFF; CDR3nt: TGCGCCAGCAGCTTGGGGGACAGGGGTGAAAAACTGTTTTTT
v_gene: TRBV5-1; abundance: -; d_gene: TRBD1; j_gene: TRBJ1-1; CDR3aa: CASSPRQGARGAFF; CDR3nt: TGCGCCAGCAGCCCCCGACAGGGGGCTAGGGGAGCTTTCTTT
v_gene: TRBV4-1; abundance: -; d_gene: TRBD2; j_gene: TRBJ2-1; CDR3aa: CASSQASGRVNEQFF; CDR3nt: TGCGCCAGCAGCCAGGCTAGCGGGAGGGTCAATGAGCAGTTCTTC
v_gene: TRBV7-3; abundance: -; d_gene: -; j_gene: TRBJ1-1; CDR3aa: CASSLSGGNTEAFF; CDR3nt: TGTGCCAGCAGCTTAAGTGGGGGGAACACTGAAGCTTTCTTT
v_gene: TRBV29-1; abundance: -; d_gene: TRBD1; j_gene: TRBJ1-5; CDR3aa: CSVGQGGSNQPQHF; CDR3nt: TGCAGCGTTGGACAGGGGGGTAGCAATCAGCCCCAGCATTTT
v_gene: TRBV27; abundance: -; d_gene: TRBD2; j_gene: TRBJ2-7; CDR3aa: CASSRPGGAAYEQYF; CDR3nt: TGTGCCAGCAGCCGCCCGGGGGGGGCGGCCTACGAGCAGTACTTC
v_gene: TRBV5-4; abundance: -; d_gene: TRBD1; j_gene: TRBJ1-2; CDR3aa: CASSSGQVRNYGYTF; CDR3nt: TGTGCCAGCAGCTCTGGACAGGTCCGTAACTATGGCTACACCTTC